Listed below are T cell receptor beta chains from one sample, sequenced in a study of blood T cell repertoires in COVID-19. The repertoire was sequenced with immunoSEQ multiplex PCR; TCRdb's copy has only in-frame clones and lacks some. The top ten hold around 2% of the sample, which has some 380,000 clones, over 75% seen once. Sequenced: PBMCs or T cells enriched from blood (not recorded which). The receptors stem from a woman between 40 and 50 years old with acute COVID-19. Each CDR3 is given with its conserved first and last residue. The order of the fields is clone size, D gene, CDR3 length, V gene, J gene, CDR3 DNA, CDR3 protein. The D gene is left open where the match is weak. Size is stated for part of the rows, as once, few or many counts, or as a class when the clone is expanded.

clone size: NA
D gene: TRBD1
CDR3 length: 16
V gene: TRBV18
J gene: TRBJ2-7
CDR3 DNA: TGTGCCAGCTCACCACGGGGCGGGACAGGCGGATACGAGCAGTACTTC
CDR3 protein: CASSPRGGTGGYEQYF

clone size: NA
D gene: TRBD1
CDR3 length: 14
V gene: TRBV2
J gene: TRBJ1-1
CDR3 DNA: TGTGCCAGCGGTACAGGGGGTGGGGTCACTGAAGCTTTCTTT
CDR3 protein: CASGTGGGVTEAFF

clone size: NA
D gene: NA
CDR3 length: 17
V gene: TRBV25-1
J gene: TRBJ1-6
CDR3 DNA: TGTGCCAGCAGCCAACCCAGGGCAGGGATTAATAATTCACCCCTCCACTTT
CDR3 protein: CASSQPRAGINNSPLHF

clone size: NA
D gene: NA
CDR3 length: 14
V gene: TRBV6-1
J gene: TRBJ1-4
CDR3 DNA: TGTGCCAGCAGTGAGGGGGGTGCTAATGAAAAACTGTTTTTT
CDR3 protein: CASSEGGANEKLFF

clone size: NA
D gene: NA
CDR3 length: 12
V gene: TRBV27
J gene: TRBJ1-1
CDR3 DNA: TGTGCCAGCAGTTTTGCGGGATTTGAAGCTTTCTTT
CDR3 protein: CASSFAGFEAFF

clone size: NA
D gene: NA
CDR3 length: 13
V gene: TRBV11-2
J gene: TRBJ1-1
CDR3 DNA: TGTGCCAGCAGCTTAAGGGTGGGGGGATTGGCTTTCTTT
CDR3 protein: CASSLRVGGLAFF

clone size: NA
D gene: NA
CDR3 length: 15
V gene: TRBV6-5
J gene: TRBJ1-5
CDR3 DNA: TGTGCCAGCAGTCCTAGGGGGACAAGCAATCAGCCCCAGCATTTT
CDR3 protein: CASSPRGTSNQPQHF

clone size: few
D gene: NA
CDR3 length: 13
V gene: TRBV30
J gene: TRBJ2-3
CDR3 DNA: TGTGCCTGGAGTCCCAGGTTGGCAGATACGCAGTATTTT
CDR3 protein: CAWSPRLADTQYF

clone size: once
D gene: TRBD1
CDR3 length: 18
V gene: TRBV2
J gene: TRBJ2-3
CDR3 DNA: TGTGCCAGCAACCCCCGGGACAGGGGATGGCGGGGCACAGATACGCAGTATTTT
CDR3 protein: CASNPRDRGWRGTDTQYF

clone size: NA
D gene: TRBD1
CDR3 length: 14
V gene: TRBV13
J gene: TRBJ1-4
CDR3 DNA: TGTGCCAGCAGCGGACAGGCAACTAATGAAAAACTGTTTTTT
CDR3 protein: CASSGQATNEKLFF

clone size: few
D gene: NA
CDR3 length: 13
V gene: TRBV7-9
J gene: TRBJ2-7
CDR3 DNA: TGTGCCAGCAGCCCCGTGGCCGCCGACGAGCAGTACTTC
CDR3 protein: CASSPVAADEQYF

clone size: NA
D gene: NA
CDR3 length: 12
V gene: TRBV3-1/TRBV3-2
J gene: TRBJ1-2
CDR3 DNA: TGTGCCAGCAGCCAACGTCCAGGCGGCTACACCTTC
CDR3 protein: CASSQRPGGYTF

clone size: once
D gene: TRBD1
CDR3 length: 15
V gene: TRBV5-4
J gene: TRBJ2-7
CDR3 DNA: TGTGCCAGCAGCCCCAAAGGGGGCGTTTGGCTGGAGCAGTACTTC
CDR3 protein: CASSPKGGVWLEQYF

clone size: NA
D gene: NA
CDR3 length: 16
V gene: TRBV5-1
J gene: TRBJ1-1
CDR3 DNA: TGCGCCAGCACCTACATACTGGGGGGGAGTAGCACTGAAGCTTTCTTT
CDR3 protein: CASTYILGGSSTEAFF

clone size: NA
D gene: TRBD2
CDR3 length: 17
V gene: TRBV2
J gene: TRBJ2-5
CDR3 DNA: TGTGCCAGCAGTCCGGGACTAGCGGATCCTATCCAAGAGACCCAGTACTTC
CDR3 protein: CASSPGLADPIQETQYF

clone size: NA
D gene: NA
CDR3 length: 14
V gene: TRBV10-3
J gene: TRBJ1-2
CDR3 DNA: TGTGCCATCAGTGAGTTTCGGGGGGAGAGGGGCTACACCTTC
CDR3 protein: CAISEFRGERGYTF

clone size: NA
D gene: TRBD1
CDR3 length: 16
V gene: TRBV5-1
J gene: TRBJ2-2
CDR3 DNA: TGCGCCAGCACATTAGGGGGCGGGCTGGCCACCGGGGAGCTGTTTTTT
CDR3 protein: CASTLGGGLATGELFF

clone size: NA
D gene: TRBD1
CDR3 length: 14
V gene: TRBV19
J gene: TRBJ1-2
CDR3 DNA: TGTGCCAGTAGTATGGGACAGGGTTCAGGTGGCTACACCTTC
CDR3 protein: CASSMGQGSGGYTF

clone size: NA
D gene: NA
CDR3 length: 14
V gene: TRBV2
J gene: TRBJ2-7
CDR3 DNA: TGTGCCAGCAACCCGGGAGAAACCCCCTACGAGCAGTACTTC
CDR3 protein: CASNPGETPYEQYF

clone size: NA
D gene: NA
CDR3 length: 15
V gene: TRBV18
J gene: TRBJ1-5
CDR3 DNA: TGTGCCAGCTCACCACGAGGAGTAGGCAATCAGCCCCAGCATTTT
CDR3 protein: CASSPRGVGNQPQHF

clone size: NA
D gene: TRBD1
CDR3 length: 14
V gene: TRBV27
J gene: TRBJ1-1
CDR3 DNA: TGTGCCAGCGCGTACAGGGGGGAGTACACTGAAGCTTTCTTT
CDR3 protein: CASAYRGEYTEAFF

clone size: NA
D gene: TRBD1
CDR3 length: 17
V gene: TRBV7-9
J gene: TRBJ1-4
CDR3 DNA: TGTGCCAGCACCGAAGACAGGGGGCTCTCCGGTAATGAAAAACTGTTTTTT
CDR3 protein: CASTEDRGLSGNEKLFF